Below are 32 T cell receptor beta chains sequenced from a single sample in a study of regulatory T cells in long-lasting Graves disease. Time point here: newly diagnosed GD, antithyroid drugs for less than 3 months. Researchers made the TCR library from RNA that was extracted from PBMCs. Building of the TCR beta libraries involved iRepertoire HTBI primers and Arm-PCR of CDR3 regions. TCRdb used MiXCR to reprocess the multiplex PCR reads, holding one entry per CDR3 protein. This sample has approximately 560,000 distinct CDR3 sequences, with 15% to 20% found just once. These data were also filed under a second study, of T cells in Graves' hyperthyroidism and ophthalmopathy.

This specimen was peripheral blood mononuclear cells (PBMCs), taken at new diagnosis, from a patient treated with antithyroid drugs. These receptors came from a man between 18 and 29 years old with Graves disease.

This clonotype was recorded at least ten times. V is TRBV20-1 and J is TRBJ2-7; 10 bases are shared with TRBD2. The CDR3 has 14 residues. V lost 5 bases, J lost 0 bases, and 4 bases stayed unmatched. From germline, CDR1 is DFQATT and CDR2 SNEGSKA (reference sequence). The CDR3 loop is CSARTSGASYEQYF. The CDR3 coding sequence is TGCAGTGCTCGGACTAGCGGAGCCTCCTACGAGCAGTACTTC.

This clonotype was counted ten times or more. The chain uses TRBV28 and TRBJ2-7; 7 nucleotides agree with TRBD2. The CDR3 spans 14 residues. The J segment lost 2 bases and the V segment lost 5 bases, leaving 6 bases of the junction unmatched. The germline CDR1 and CDR2 sequences are MDHEN and SYDVKM. The CDR3 nucleotides read TGTGCCAGCAGTGGGGGGGGAATCGCCTACGAGCAGTACTTC. Translation: CASSGGGIAYEQYF.

The chain recombines TRBV5-1 with TRBJ2-1; 10 positions match TRBD2. CDR3 length equals 15 residues. The germline gives CDR1 SGHRS, CDR2 YFSETQ. After removal of 3 bases from V and 7 bases from J, the junction contained 7 bases not matched to a gene. CDR3 bases: TGCGCCAGCAGCTGGCTAGCGGGAGATCGAAATGAGCAGTTCTTC. Translated: CASSWLAGDRNEQFF.

The chain carries TRBV20-1 and TRBJ2-7; 10 bases map to TRBD2. Germline V gives CDR1 DFQATT, CDR2 SNEGSKA (reference sequence). This CDR3 has 14 amino acids. V trimming: 6 bases; J trimming: 8 bases; junction bases outside the gene matches: 13. DNA for the CDR3: TGCAGTGCCATATTTACTAGCGGGGACTCAAAGCAGTACTTC. This gives the protein CSAIFTSGDSKQYF.

This clonotype has ten or more counts. V is TRBV30 and J is TRBJ2-5; weak D call: TRBD1 (5 bases). CDR1 is GTSNPN, CDR2 SVGIG, per germline (reference sequence). Trimming shortened V by 2 bases and J by 4 bases, and 11 bases separated the two germline ends. The CDR3 totals 13 residues. The CDR3 protein is CAWSSTAPETQYF. The CDR3 bases are TGTGCCTGGAGTTCGACAGCCCCAGAGACCCAGTACTTC. The variable domain in full, with the rest retrieved from reference TRBV30 and TRBJ2-5, is SQTIHQWPATLVQPVGSPLSLECTVEGTSNPNLYWYRQAAGRGLQLLFYSVGIGQISSEVPQNLSASRPQDRQFILSSKKLLLSDSGFYLCAWSSTAPETQYFGPGTRLLVL.

This clonotype was recorded many times. The V call is TRBV20-1, the J call TRBJ1-5, with a weak D call TRBD1 (5 bases). Germline assignment: CDR1 DFQATT and CDR2 SNEGSKA (reference sequence). This CDR3 comprises 12 residues. V lost 3 bases and J 6 bases, leaving 9 bases between the germline ends. The CDR3 region is CSASQGSQPQHF. The CDR3 DNA sequence: TGCAGTGCTAGTCAGGGCTCTCAGCCCCAGCATTTT.

J is TRBJ2-7 and V is TRBV7-8; weak D call: TRBD2 (6 bases). The CDR3 runs 15 residues. Germline V lookup: CDR1 SGHVS, CDR2 FQNEAQ. V was shortened by 5 bases and J by 0 bases, with 14 bases between the two germline ends. For the CDR3, the DNA is TGTGCCAGCAGCCCTCGGGCGCGGGGCTCCTACGAGCAGTACTTC. Its protein product is CASSPRARGSYEQYF.

This rearrangement joins TRBV4-2 to TRBJ2-3, with D maybe TRBD2 (6 bases). The CDR3 totals 16 residues. Germline V lookup: CDR1 LGHNA, CDR2 YNFKEQ. V dropped 2 bases and J dropped 4 bases, with 16 bases sitting between them. The CDR3 is CASSQSTGDGADTQYF. CDR3 DNA sequence: TGTGCCAGCAGCCAATCCACGGGAGACGGCGCAGATACGCAGTATTTT.

With regard to this clonotype: A single base separates this from a much larger clone, so it may be a read error. The chain joins TRBV7-2 to TRBJ2-3; 8 nucleotides agree with TRBD2. TRBJ2-7 explains the end of the DNA better; the J call may be wrong. The CDR3 has 14 amino acids. The germline V gene encodes CDR1 SGHTA and CDR2 FQGNSA. CDR3 protein: CASSLYSGNNEQYF. For the CDR3, the DNA is TGTGCCAGCAGCCTCTATAGCGGGAACAATGAGCAGTACTTC.

This clonotype showed up just a few times. The gene calls are TRBV20-1 and TRBJ2-1, with 10 bases fitting TRBD2. V shed 0 bases, J shed 7 bases, and the junction held 6 bases outside the gene matches. Per germline, CDR1 DFQATT and CDR2 SNEGSKA (reference sequence). The CDR3 is 15 residues long. CDR3 DNA: TGCAGTGCTAGAGATTTCAAGCGGGAGGGGAATGAGCAGTTCTTC. This codes for CSARDFKREGNEQFF.

This clonotype was seen many times. The V gene is TRBV2, the J gene TRBJ2-3, with a weak D call TRBD1 (6 bases). CDR1 and CDR2 (germline): SNHLY, FYNNEI. V lost 2 bases and J lost 3, with 12 bases in between. CDR3 length: 15 amino acids. The CDR3 DNA sequence: TGTGCCAGCAGTGAATCAGGGCAGGGGACAGATACGCAGTATTTT. This codes for CASSESGQGTDTQYF.

This clonotype was seen many times. The chain has TRBV19 and TRBJ2-7; 8 bases map to TRBD1. This CDR3 has 14 amino acids. With 6 bases clipped from V and 5 bases from J, the junction kept 9 bases outside the gene matches. In germline, CDR1 is LNHDA, CDR2 SQIVND (reference sequence). CDR3 sequence reads: CASSHRDRINEQYF. The CDR3 DNA sequence: TGTGCCAGTAGCCACCGGGACAGGATCAACGAGCAGTACTTC.

The V and J genes are TRBV20-1 and TRBJ2-2; 8 bases map to TRBD2. Germline CDR1 is DFQATT and CDR2 is SNEGSKA (reference sequence). There are 13 residues in the CDR3. The V and J ends lost 6 bases and 1 base, in that order; junction bases with no gene match: 1. The CDR3 protein is CSALAGNTGELFF. Written as DNA, the CDR3 is TGCAGTGCCCTAGCGGGGAACACCGGGGAGCTGTTTTTT.

This clonotype was recorded at least ten times. This sequence joins TRBV20-1 and TRBJ2-4; TRBD1 or TRBD2 may be the D gene (6 bases each). V lost 3 bases and J 0 bases, leaving 12 bases between the germline ends. The CDR3 totals 15 residues. Per germline, CDR1 DFQATT and CDR2 SNEGSKA (reference sequence). The CDR3 loop is CSASGGGIAKNIQYF. The CDR3 nucleotides are TGCAGTGCTAGTGGAGGGGGTATAGCCAAAAACATTCAGTACTTC.

The rearrangement joins TRBV27 to TRBJ2-5; D is unclear. The ends were cut back, 1 base at V and 1 base at J, with 4 bases in the middle. The germline V gene has CDR1 MNHEY and CDR2 SMNVEV (reference sequence). This CDR3 has 13 amino acids. CDR3 amino acids: CASSLYFQETQYF. DNA for the CDR3: TGTGCCAGCAGTTTATATTTCCAAGAGACCCAGTACTTC.

There are a few counts of this clonotype. This chain uses TRBV18 with TRBJ2-5; weak D call: TRBD2 (5 bases). This CDR3 comprises 15 residues. Germline CDR1 KGHSH, CDR2 LQKENI. The V end was cut by 3 bases, the J end by 4 bases, with 15 bases between. CDR3 amino acids: CASSPSQGGGETQYF. The CDR3 nucleotides read TGTGCCAGCTCACCGTCCCAAGGCGGAGGAGAGACCCAGTACTTC.

J is TRBJ1-3 and V is TRBV28; D ambiguous. V shed 3 bases and J shed 7 bases, with 16 bases lying between them. This CDR3 is 15 amino acids long. Germline lookup yields CDR1 MDHEN and CDR2 SYDVKM. The CDR3 here is CASSFPTSSANTIYF. The DNA of the CDR3 is TGTGCCAGCAGTTTCCCGACAAGTTCGGCGAACACCATATATTTT.

Many counts were recorded for this clonotype. The chain has TRBV5-1 and TRBJ2-7, with a possible D match to TRBD1 (6 bases). This CDR3 has 15 residues. Germline V CDR1 and CDR2: SGHRS, YFSETQ. With 5 bases removed from V and 0 bases from J, the gap between germline ends came to 15 bases. The CDR3 DNA sequence: TGCGCCAGCAGACCCCGGACAGATAGCTCCTACGAGCAGTACTTC. It yields the protein CASRPRTDSSYEQYF.

V gene TRBV5-1 combines with J gene TRBJ2-5; D may match TRBD1 or TRBD2 (5 bases each). CDR3 length: 14 amino acids. Trimming took 0 bases from V and 5 from J, leaving 11 bases between them. Germline values: CDR1 SGHRS, CDR2 YFSETQ. The CDR3 protein is CASSLESGRETQYF. For the CDR3, the DNA is TGCGCCAGCAGCTTGGAATCGGGGCGCGAGACCCAGTACTTC.

The chain employs TRBV10-2 and TRBJ2-5, with TRBD2 matching over 11 bases. Germline V gene sequence: CDR1 WSHSY, CDR2 SAAADI. The CDR3 covers 16 residues. The V segment lost 0 bases and the J segment 4 bases; nucleotides outside the gene matches: 4. CDR3 sequence (DNA): TGCGCCAGCAGTGAGTCTAGCGGGAGGGCCCCAGAGACCCAGTACTTC. Translating it yields CASSESSGRAPETQYF.

The V call is TRBV4-1, the J call TRBJ1-1, with D hard to call. Germline V CDR1 and CDR2: MGHRA, YSYEKL. The CDR3 is made up of 15 amino acids. The V and J ends lost 1 base and 6 bases respectively, with 15 bases between them. CDR3 protein: CASSQAVRGGPEAFF. CDR3 nucleotides: TGCGCCAGCAGCCAAGCGGTTCGGGGAGGTCCTGAAGCTTTCTTT.

This clonotype was picked up a small number of times. The chain has TRBV18 and TRBJ2-2; D possibly matches TRBD1 or TRBD2 (5 bases each). Germline CDR1 reads KGHSH; CDR2 reads LQKENI. V lost 8 bases to trimming and J lost 2 bases, with 12 bases between them. CDR3 length: 14 residues. The CDR3 is CASPEGTNTGELFF. Here the CDR3 DNA reads TGTGCCAGCCCCGAGGGGACCAACACCGGGGAGCTGTTTTTT.

Of note for this clonotype: This may be a read error: a much more frequent sequence differs by one nucleotide. The final CDR3 position lacks the conserved phenylalanine or tryptophan, pointing to a likely read error. The chain links TRBV27 to TRBJ2-3; 13 bases match TRBD2. CDR3 length: 18 amino acids. Germline V lookup: CDR1 MNHEY, CDR2 SMNVEV (reference sequence). Trimming cost V 5 bases and J 3 bases; bases outside gene matches: 11. The DNA for the CDR3 is TGTGCCAGCAGTATAGGACTAGCGGGAGTCCAGGGAACAGATACGCAGTATCTT. This encodes CASSIGLAGVQGTDTQYL.

The genes are TRBV7-6 and TRBJ2-1; 10 bases map to TRBD2. CDR1 and CDR2 (germline): SGHVS, FNYEAQ. After removal of 3 bases from V and 4 bases from J, the junction contained 6 bases not matched to a gene. The CDR3 has 16 amino acids. Here the CDR3 DNA reads TGTGCCAGCAGCTTTCGTCCTAGCGGGGGATACAATGAGCAGTTCTTC. The encoded protein is CASSFRPSGGYNEQFF.

The genes are TRBV19 and TRBJ2-3; 11 nucleotides align to TRBD2. This CDR3 has 16 amino acids. V was pared by 3 bases and J by 3 bases, with 5 bases of the junction left unmatched. The germline gives CDR1 LNHDA, CDR2 SQIVND (reference sequence). The CDR3 DNA is TGTGCCAGTAGTATCTTCCCTAGCGGGGGGACAGATACGCAGTATTTT. It is translated as CASSIFPSGGTDTQYF.

This clonotype was seen more than once but under ten times. The genes are TRBV5-1 and TRBJ2-5; weak D call: TRBD1 (6 bases). The CDR3 covers 13 residues. Looked up from germline, CDR1 is SGHRS and CDR2 is YFSETQ. Between the trimmed V and J ends, which lost 3 bases and 4 bases, there was a span of 10 bases. The CDR3: CASSSQGLETQYF. The CDR3 DNA reads TGCGCCAGCAGCTCACAGGGCCTAGAGACCCAGTACTTC.

This clonotype was observed a few times. The junction departs from germline at one end; a sequencing error may be responsible. The chain recombines TRBV5-1 with TRBJ1-6; the D is unclear. The germline gives CDR1 SGHRS, CDR2 YFSETQ. This CDR3 has 15 amino acids. The CDR3 spells CASSLTEAGNSPLHF. CDR3 coding DNA: TGTGCCAGCAGCTTGACGGAGGCGGGTAATTCACCCCTCCACTTT. Drawing the rest from reference TRBV5-1 and TRBJ1-6, the complete variable domain is KAGVTQTPRYLIKTRGQQVTLSCSPISGHRSVSWYQQTPGQGLQFLFEYFSETQRNKGNFPGRFSGRQFSNSRSEMNVSTLELGDSALYLCASSLTEAGNSPLHFGNGTRLTVT.

The V call is TRBV19, the J call TRBJ1-5; unclear D gene. V lost 4 bases and J 9 bases, leaving 37 bases between the germline ends. The CDR3 has 21 amino acids. In germline, CDR1 is LNHDA, CDR2 SQIVND (reference sequence). CDR3 bases: TGTGCCAGTAGTACCAGGAGTTGGAGCCACTTAACGGGTCCTCTGACCTCGCCCCAGCATTTT. Its protein product is CASSTRSWSHLTGPLTSPQHF.

Many counts were recorded for this clonotype. This chain links TRBV20-1 with TRBJ2-7; 11 bases are a match to TRBD2. There are 14 residues in the CDR3. The germline V gene encodes CDR1 DFQATT and CDR2 SNEGSKA (reference sequence). V was clipped by 2 bases and J by 2 bases; unmatched bases: 2. The CDR3 region has the DNA TGCAGTGCTAGACTAGCGGGAGGCACCTACGAGCAGTACTTC. This translates into CSARLAGGTYEQYF.

This rearrangement joins TRBV29-1 to TRBJ2-2, with 12 bases matching TRBD2. The CDR3 consists of 17 residues. Germline-derived CDR1 and CDR2 are SQVTM and ANQGSEA. V dropped 6 bases and J dropped 1; count of bases not matched to a gene: 9. As DNA, the CDR3 is TGCAGCGTGGGGGCTAGCGGGAGGGGAGGGAACACCGGGGAGCTGTTTTTT. Residues: CSVGASGRGGNTGELFF.

This clonotype came up many times. This rearrangement joins TRBV7-3 to TRBJ2-1; 7 bases fit TRBD2. Germline CDR1 is SGHTA and CDR2 is FQGTGA. V lost 1 base, J lost 8 bases, and 5 bases stayed unmatched. The CDR3 spans 14 residues. The CDR3, as DNA: TGTGCCAGCAGCTTAATGACTAGCTCGGATGAGCAGTTCTTC. Encoded protein: CASSLMTSSDEQFF. Supplemented by reference TRBV7-3 and TRBJ2-1, the full variable domain reads GAGVSQTPSNKVTEKGKYVELRCDPISGHTALYWYRQSLGQGPEFLIYFQGTGAADDSGLPNDRFFAVRPEGSVSTLKIQRTERGDSAVYLCASSLMTSSDEQFFGPGTRLTVL.

This CDR3 reads CASSGRNSEQYF. CDR3 nucleotide sequence: TGTGCCAGTAGTGGCCGGAATTCCGAGCAGTACTTC. V and J are TRBV19 and TRBJ2-7; D not certain. Trimming stripped 5 bases from V and 6 bases from J, with 11 bases between. The CDR3 totals 12 residues. Germline CDR1 is LNHDA and CDR2 is SQIVND (reference sequence). Based on the CDR3 plus reference TRBV19 and TRBJ2-7, the full variable domain is DGGITQSPKYLFRKEGQNVTLSCEQNLNHDAMYWYRQDPGQGLRLIYYSQIVNDFQKGDIAEGYSVSREKKESFPLTVTSAQKNPTAFYLCASSGRNSEQYFGPGTRLTVT.